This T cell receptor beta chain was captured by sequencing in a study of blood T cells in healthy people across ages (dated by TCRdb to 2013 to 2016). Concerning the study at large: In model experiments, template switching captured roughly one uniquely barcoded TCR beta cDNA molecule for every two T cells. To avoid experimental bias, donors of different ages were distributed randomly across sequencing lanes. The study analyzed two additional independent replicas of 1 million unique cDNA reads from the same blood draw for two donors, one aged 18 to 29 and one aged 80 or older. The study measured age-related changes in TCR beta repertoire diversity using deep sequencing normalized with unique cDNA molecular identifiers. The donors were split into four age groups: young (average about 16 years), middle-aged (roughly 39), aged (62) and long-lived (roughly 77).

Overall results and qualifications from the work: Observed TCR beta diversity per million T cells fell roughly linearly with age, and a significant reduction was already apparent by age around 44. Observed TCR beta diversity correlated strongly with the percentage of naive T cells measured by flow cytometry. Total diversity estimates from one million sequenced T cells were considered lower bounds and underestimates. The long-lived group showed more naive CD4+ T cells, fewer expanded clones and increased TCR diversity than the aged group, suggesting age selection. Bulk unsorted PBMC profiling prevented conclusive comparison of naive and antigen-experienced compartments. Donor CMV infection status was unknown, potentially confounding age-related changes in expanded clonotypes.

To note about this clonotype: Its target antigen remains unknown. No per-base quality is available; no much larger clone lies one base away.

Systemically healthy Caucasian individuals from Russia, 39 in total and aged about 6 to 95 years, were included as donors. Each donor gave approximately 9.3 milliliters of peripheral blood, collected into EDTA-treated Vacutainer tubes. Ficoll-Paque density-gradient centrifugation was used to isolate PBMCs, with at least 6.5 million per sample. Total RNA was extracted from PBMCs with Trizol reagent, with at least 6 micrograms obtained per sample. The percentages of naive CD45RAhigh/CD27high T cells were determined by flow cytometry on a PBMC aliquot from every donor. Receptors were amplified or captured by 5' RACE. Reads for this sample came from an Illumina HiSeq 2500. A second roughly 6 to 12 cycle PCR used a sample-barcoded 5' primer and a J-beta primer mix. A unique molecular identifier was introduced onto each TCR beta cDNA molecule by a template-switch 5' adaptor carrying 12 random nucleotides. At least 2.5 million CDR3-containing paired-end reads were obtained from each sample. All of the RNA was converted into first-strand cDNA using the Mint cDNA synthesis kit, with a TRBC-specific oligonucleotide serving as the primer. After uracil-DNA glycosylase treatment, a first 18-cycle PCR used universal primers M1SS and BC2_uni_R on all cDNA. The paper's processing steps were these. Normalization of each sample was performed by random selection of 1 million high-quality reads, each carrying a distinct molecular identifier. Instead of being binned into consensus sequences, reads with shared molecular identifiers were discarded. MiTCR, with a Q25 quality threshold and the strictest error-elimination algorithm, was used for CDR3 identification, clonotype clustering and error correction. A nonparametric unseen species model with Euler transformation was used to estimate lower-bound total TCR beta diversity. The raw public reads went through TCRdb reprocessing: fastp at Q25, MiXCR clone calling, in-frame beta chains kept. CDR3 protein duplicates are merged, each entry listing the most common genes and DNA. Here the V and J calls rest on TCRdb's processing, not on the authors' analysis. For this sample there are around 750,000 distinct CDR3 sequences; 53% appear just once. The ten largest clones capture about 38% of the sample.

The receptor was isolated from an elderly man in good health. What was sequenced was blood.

The nucleotide sequence is TGCAGTGCCACCTGGTCGGGGGTGGGATCCTACGAGCAGTACTTC. Translated, this is CSATWSGVGSYEQYF. The V and J genes are TRBV20-1 and TRBJ2-7; TRBD2 might be the D gene, on 6 matching bases. CDR1 DFQATT and CDR2 SNEGSKA are derived from the germline V gene (reference sequence). From the cysteine up to the phenylalanine, the CDR3 has a length of 15 residues. The CDR3 DNA has 45 bases and is translated from base 1. Cut back by 6 bases and 1 base, the V and J ends lie 19 bases apart.